The clone carrying this T cell receptor beta chain was detected only a few times. This sample was included in a study of T-cell memory formation after mild COVID-19. This CDR3 has 16 residues. V was shortened by 4 bases and J by 2 bases, with 15 bases between the two germline ends. TCRdb re-derived calls from the 5' RACE reads in MiXCR, one entry per CDR3 protein. This table has 180,000 or so distinct CDR3 sequences, roughly 16% appearing once. Sample: PBMCs or a T cell subset sorted from them (not recorded which). The origin of this receptor is an adult woman who had mild COVID-19 (a few samples of this study predate the infection). Cell type and time point are not known. The gene calls are TRBV12-3 or TRBV12-4 and TRBJ1-5; maybe TRBD1 (6 bases). CDR3 region: CASSYLQGIGNQPQHF. CDR3 in DNA: TGTGCCAGCAGTTATTTACAGGGAATCGGCAATCAGCCCCAGCATTTT.